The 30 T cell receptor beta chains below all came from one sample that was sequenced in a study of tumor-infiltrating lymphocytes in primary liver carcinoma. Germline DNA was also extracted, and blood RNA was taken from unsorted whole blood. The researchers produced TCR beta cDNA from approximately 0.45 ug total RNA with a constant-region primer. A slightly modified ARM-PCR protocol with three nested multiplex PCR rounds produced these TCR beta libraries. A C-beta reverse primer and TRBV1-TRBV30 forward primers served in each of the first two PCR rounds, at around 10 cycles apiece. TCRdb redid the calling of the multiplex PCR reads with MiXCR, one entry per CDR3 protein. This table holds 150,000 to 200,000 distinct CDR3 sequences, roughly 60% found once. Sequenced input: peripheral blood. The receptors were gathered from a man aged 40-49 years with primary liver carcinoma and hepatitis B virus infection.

DNA of the CDR3: TGTGCCAGCAGTTACTTGGGCGAGTTGACAGGGCGTTATGACGGCAACTATGGCTACACCTTC. Residues: CASSYLGELTGRYDGNYGYTF. The chain is built from TRBV6-6 and TRBJ1-2, with 7 bases matching TRBD1. Per germline, CDR1 MNHNY and CDR2 SVGAGI (reference sequence). Losses at the gene ends were 1 base for V and 2 bases for J; bases not matched to a gene: 22. The CDR3 is 21 residues long.

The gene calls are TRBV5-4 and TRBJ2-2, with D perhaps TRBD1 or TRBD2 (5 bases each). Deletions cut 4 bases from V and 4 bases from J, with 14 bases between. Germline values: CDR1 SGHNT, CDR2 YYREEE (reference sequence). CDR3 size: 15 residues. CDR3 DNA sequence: TGTGCCAGCAGCAGAGCAACGGGACCCACCGGGGAGCTGTTTTTT. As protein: CASSRATGPTGELFF.

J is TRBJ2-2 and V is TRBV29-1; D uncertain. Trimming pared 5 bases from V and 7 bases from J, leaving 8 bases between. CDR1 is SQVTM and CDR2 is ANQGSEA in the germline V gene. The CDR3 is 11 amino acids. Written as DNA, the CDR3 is TGCAGCGTTCGGACGAACGGGGAGCTGTTTTTT. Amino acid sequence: CSVRTNGELFF.

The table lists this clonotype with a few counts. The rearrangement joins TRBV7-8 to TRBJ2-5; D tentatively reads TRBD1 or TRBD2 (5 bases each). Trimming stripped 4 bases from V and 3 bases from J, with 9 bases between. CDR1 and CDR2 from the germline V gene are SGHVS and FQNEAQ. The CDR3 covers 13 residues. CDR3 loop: CASSWGREETQYF. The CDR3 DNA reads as TGTGCCAGCAGCTGGGGACGGGAAGAGACCCAGTACTTC.

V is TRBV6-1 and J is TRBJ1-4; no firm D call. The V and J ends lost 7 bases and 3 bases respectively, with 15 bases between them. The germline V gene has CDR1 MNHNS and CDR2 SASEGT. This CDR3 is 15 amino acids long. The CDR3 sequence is CASTTLDGPNEKLFF. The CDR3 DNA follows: TGTGCCAGCACGACCCTCGACGGCCCTAATGAAAAACTGTTTTTT.

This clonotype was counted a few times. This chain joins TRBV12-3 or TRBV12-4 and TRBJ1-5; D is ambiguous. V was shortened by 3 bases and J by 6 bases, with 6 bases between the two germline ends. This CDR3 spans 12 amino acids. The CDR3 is CASSFVGQPQHF. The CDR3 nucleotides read TGTGCCAGCAGTTTTGTGGGTCAGCCCCAGCATTTT.

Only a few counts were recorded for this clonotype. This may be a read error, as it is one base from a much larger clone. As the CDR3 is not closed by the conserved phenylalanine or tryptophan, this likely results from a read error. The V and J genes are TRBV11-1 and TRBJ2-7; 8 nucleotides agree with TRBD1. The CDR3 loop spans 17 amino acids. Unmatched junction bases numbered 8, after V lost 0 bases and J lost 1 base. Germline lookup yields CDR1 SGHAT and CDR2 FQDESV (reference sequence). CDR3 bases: TGTGCCAGCAGCTTAGCGCGGCAGGGGGCGTTATCCTACGAGCAGTACTTA. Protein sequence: CASSLARQGALSYEQYL.

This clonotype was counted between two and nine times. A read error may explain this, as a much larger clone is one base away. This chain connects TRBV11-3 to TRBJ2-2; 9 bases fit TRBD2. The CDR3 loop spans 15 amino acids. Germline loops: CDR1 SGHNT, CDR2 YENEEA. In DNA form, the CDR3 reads TGTGCCAGCAGCTTCCTAGCGGGATCCACCGGGAAGCTGTTTTTT. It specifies CASSFLAGSTGKLFF.

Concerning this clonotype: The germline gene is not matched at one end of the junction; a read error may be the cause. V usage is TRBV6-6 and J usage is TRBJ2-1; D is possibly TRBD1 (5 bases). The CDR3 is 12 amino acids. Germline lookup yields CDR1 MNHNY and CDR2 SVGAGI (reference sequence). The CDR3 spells CTSEDNRNEQFF. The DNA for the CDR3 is TGTACCAGCGAGGACAACCGGAATGAGCAGTTCTTC.

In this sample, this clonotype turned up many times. CDR3 in DNA: TGTGCCAGCAGCTGGGGTATGGGGTACGAGCAGTACTTC. Translated, it gives CASSWGMGYEQYF. This chain uses TRBV11-3 with TRBJ2-7; D ambiguous. The CDR3 is made up of 13 amino acids. Trimming took off 4 bases at V and 4 bases at J, with 11 bases between the two ends. Germline-derived CDR1 and CDR2 are SGHNT and YENEEA.

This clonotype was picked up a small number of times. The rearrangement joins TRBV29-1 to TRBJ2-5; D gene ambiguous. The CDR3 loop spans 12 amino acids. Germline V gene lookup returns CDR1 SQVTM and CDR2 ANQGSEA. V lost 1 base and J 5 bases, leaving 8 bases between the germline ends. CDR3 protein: CSVEGRAETQYF. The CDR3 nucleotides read TGCAGCGTTGAAGGACGGGCCGAGACCCAGTACTTC.

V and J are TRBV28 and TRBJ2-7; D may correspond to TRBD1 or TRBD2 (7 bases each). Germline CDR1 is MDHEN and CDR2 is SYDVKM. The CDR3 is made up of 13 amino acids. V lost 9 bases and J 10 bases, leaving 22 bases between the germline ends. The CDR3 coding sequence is TGTGCCAGTAGCAGGGGGGGTTTCTGGGAACAGTACTTC. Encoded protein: CASSRGGFWEQYF.

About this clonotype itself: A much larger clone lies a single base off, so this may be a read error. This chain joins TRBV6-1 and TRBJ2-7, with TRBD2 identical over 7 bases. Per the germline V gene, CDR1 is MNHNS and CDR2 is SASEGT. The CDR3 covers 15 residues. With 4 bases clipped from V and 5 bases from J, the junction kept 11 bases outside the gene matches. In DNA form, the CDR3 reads TGTGCCAGCAGTGTCACGACTAGCAGGAGGAACGAGCAGTACTTC. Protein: CASSVTTSRRNEQYF.

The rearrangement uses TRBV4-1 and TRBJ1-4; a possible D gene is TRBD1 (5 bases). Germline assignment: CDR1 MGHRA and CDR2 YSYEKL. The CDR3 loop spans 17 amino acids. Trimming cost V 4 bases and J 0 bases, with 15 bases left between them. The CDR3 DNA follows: TGCGCCAGCAGCCCCGGGACCAACACCGCAACTAATGAAAAACTGTTTTTT. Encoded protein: CASSPGTNTATNEKLFF.

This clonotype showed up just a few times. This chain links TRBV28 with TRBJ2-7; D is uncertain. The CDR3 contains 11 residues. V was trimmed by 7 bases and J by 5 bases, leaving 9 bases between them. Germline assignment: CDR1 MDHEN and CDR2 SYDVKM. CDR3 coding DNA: TGTGCCAGCACCTGGGGAAACGAGCAGTACTTC. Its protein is CASTWGNEQYF.

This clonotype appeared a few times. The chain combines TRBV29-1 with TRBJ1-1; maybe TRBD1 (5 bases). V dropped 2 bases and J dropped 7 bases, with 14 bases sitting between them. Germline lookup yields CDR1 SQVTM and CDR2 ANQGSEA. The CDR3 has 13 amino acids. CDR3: CSVEIVVRGEAFF. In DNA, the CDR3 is TGCAGCGTTGAAATAGTTGTTAGGGGTGAAGCTTTCTTT.

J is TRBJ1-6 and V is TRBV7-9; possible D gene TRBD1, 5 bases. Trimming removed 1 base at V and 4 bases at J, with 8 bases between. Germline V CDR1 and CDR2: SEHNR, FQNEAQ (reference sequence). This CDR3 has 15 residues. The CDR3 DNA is TGTGCCAGCAGCTTAGGACAGACTTATAATTCACCCCTCCACTTT. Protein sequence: CASSLGQTYNSPLHF.

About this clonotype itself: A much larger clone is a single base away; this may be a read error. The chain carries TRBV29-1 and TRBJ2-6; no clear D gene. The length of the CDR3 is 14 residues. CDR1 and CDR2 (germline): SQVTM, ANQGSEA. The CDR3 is CSLDGSSGANVLTF. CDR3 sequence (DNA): TGCAGCCTTGACGGATCCTCTGGGGCCAACGTCCTGACTTTC. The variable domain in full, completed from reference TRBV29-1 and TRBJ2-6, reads SAVISQKPSRDICQRGTSLTIQCQVDSQVTMMFWYRQQPGQSLTLIATANQGSEATYESGFVIDKFPISRPNLTFSTLTVSNMSPEDSSIYLCSLDGSSGANVLTFGAGSRLTVL.

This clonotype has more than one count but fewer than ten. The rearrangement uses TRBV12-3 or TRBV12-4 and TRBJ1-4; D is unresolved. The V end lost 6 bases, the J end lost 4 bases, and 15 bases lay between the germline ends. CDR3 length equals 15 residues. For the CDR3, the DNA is TGTGCCAGCAGCTACAACCTACTGGTTAATGAAAAACTGTTTTTT. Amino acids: CASSYNLLVNEKLFF.

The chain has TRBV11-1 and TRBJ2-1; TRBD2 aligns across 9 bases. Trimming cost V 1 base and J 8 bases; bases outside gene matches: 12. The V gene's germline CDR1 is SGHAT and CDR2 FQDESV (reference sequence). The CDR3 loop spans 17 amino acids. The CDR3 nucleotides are TGTGCCAGCAGCTTAGTTTCTAGCGGGGTAAAATGGGATGAGCAGTTCTTC. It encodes CASSLVSSGVKWDEQFF.

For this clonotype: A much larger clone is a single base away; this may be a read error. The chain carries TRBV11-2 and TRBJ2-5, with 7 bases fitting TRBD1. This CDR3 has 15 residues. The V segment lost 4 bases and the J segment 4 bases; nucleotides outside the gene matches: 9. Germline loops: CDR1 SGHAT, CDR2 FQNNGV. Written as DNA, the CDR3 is TGTGCCAGCAGCTCGCGGCGGAACAGGGGAGAGACCCAGTACTTC. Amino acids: CASSSRRNRGETQYF.

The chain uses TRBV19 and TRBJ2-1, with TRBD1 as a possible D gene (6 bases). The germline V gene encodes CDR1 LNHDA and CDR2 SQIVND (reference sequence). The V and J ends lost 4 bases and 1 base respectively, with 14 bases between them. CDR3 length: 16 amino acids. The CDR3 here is CASSKGDWGSYNEQFF. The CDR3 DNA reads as TGTGCCAGTAGTAAGGGGGATTGGGGATCCTACAATGAGCAGTTCTTC.

Here the CDR3 DNA reads TGCAGCGCGGGACAGGGGGCTGACTCAACATACGAGCAGTACTTC. Translating it yields CSAGQGADSTYEQYF. This rearrangement joins TRBV29-1 to TRBJ2-7; TRBD1 agrees at 12 bases. Germline loops: CDR1 SQVTM, CDR2 ANQGSEA. The V gene end was trimmed by 7 bases and the J gene end by 4 bases; junction bases not matched to a gene: 11. There are 15 residues in the CDR3.

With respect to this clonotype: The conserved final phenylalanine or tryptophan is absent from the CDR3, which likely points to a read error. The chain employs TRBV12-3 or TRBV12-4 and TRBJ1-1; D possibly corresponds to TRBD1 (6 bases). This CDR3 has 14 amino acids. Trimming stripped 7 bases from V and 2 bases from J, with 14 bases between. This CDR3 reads CASTLGHQNTEAFS. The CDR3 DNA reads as TGTGCCAGCACCCTGGGACACCAAAACACTGAAGCTTTCTCT.

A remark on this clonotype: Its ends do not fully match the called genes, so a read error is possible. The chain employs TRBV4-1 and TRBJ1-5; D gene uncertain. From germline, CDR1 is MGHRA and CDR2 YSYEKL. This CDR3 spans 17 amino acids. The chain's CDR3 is CASSQALLQRARQPQHF. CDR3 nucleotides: TGCGCCAGCAGCCAGGCACTTCTACAGAGGGCTAGGCAGCCCCAACATTTT.

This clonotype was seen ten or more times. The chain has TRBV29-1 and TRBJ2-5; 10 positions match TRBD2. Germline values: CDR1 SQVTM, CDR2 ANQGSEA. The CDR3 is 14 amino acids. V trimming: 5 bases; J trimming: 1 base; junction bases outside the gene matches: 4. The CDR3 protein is CSVRGTSAQETQYF. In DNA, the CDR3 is TGCAGCGTTCGAGGGACTAGCGCCCAAGAGACCCAGTACTTC.

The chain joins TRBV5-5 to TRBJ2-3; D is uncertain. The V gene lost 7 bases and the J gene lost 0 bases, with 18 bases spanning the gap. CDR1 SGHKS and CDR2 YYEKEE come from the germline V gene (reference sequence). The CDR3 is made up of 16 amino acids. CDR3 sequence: CASSGYQATSTDTQYF. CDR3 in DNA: TGTGCCAGCTCGGGTTATCAAGCGACTAGCACAGATACGCAGTATTTT.

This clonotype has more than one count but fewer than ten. CDR3 DNA sequence: TGTGCCATCTGCCCTAGCGGGAGGGCCTACACCGGGGAGCTGTTTTTT. Protein sequence: CAICPSGRAYTGELFF. This chain joins TRBV12-3 or TRBV12-4 and TRBJ2-2; 12 bases are a match to TRBD2. The CDR3 is 16 amino acids. The trim removed 10 bases at V and 3 bases at J, leaving 9 bases unmatched.

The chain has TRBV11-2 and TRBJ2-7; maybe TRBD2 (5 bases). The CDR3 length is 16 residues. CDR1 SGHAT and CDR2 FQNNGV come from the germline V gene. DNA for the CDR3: TGTGTCAGTAGCTCCCCCCGGGGAGTAGGGATCTACGAGCAGTACTTC. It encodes CVSSSPRGVGIYEQYF.

The CDR3 sequence is CASTTGGTTLLYF. The CDR3 bases are TGTGCCAGCACCACTGGGGGGACCACCCTACTGTATTTT. The chain recombines TRBV6-5 with TRBJ2-3; D may be TRBD2 (6 bases). The CDR3 is made up of 13 amino acids. CDR1 is MNHEY and CDR2 is SVGAGI in the germline V gene. The germline V and J ends were trimmed by 7 bases and 14 bases, with 22 bases remaining between them.